One and the same sample provided the 18 T cell receptor beta chains below, sequenced in a study of T cell responses to AZD1222 COVID-19 vaccine. The repertoire was sequenced with immunoSEQ multiplex PCR; TCRdb's copy has only in-frame clones and lacks some. There are some 130,000 clones in the sample; roughly 91% occur only once, and approximately 6.8% lies in the top ten. Here the sequenced sample was peripheral blood, taken 28 days after the second AZD1222 dose. These receptors all come from an adult who received the AZD1222 COVID-19 vaccine.

CDR3 DNA: TGTGCCAGCAGCGTATCTGGGGACCATGAGCAGTTCTTC. It is translated as CASSVSGDHEQFF. The chain joins TRBV9 to TRBJ2-1, with D tentatively TRBD1 or TRBD2 (5 bases each). This CDR3 spans 13 amino acids. Trimming took 1 base from V and 8 from J, leaving 10 bases between them. CDR1 SGDLS and CDR2 YYNGEE come from the germline V gene.

The rearrangement links TRBV4-3 to TRBJ1-5; weak D call: TRBD1 (6 bases). Germline CDR1 reads LGHNA; CDR2 reads YSLEER. This CDR3 is 13 amino acids long. V lost 1 base, J lost 5 bases, and 6 bases lay in between. For the CDR3, the DNA is TGCGCCAGCAGCCAAGGACAGGATCAGCCCCAGCATTTT. Protein sequence: CASSQGQDQPQHF.

This chain connects TRBV6-5 to TRBJ1-1; possible D gene TRBD1, 5 bases. The CDR3 has 13 amino acids. V was trimmed by 6 bases and J by 5 bases, leaving 13 bases between them. The V gene's germline CDR1 is MNHEY and CDR2 SVGAGI. The CDR3 protein is CASRSFRETEAFF. DNA for the CDR3: TGTGCCAGCAGGTCCTTCAGGGAGACTGAAGCTTTCTTT.

The V call is TRBV7-3, the J call TRBJ2-3; no clear D. Trimming pared 3 bases from V and 5 bases from J, leaving 6 bases between. The length of the CDR3 is 12 residues. Germline V gene data show CDR1 as SGHTA and CDR2 as FQGTGA. As DNA, the CDR3 is TGTGCCAGCAGCTTTACGGGAGATACGCAGTATTTT. Translating it yields CASSFTGDTQYF.

The chain recombines TRBV7-3 with TRBJ2-6; a weak D match, TRBD1 (6 bases). There are 17 residues in the CDR3. Trimming shortened V by 6 bases and J by 0 bases, and 15 bases separated the two germline ends. CDR1 is SGHTA and CDR2 is FQGTGA in the germline V gene. The CDR3 coding sequence is TGTGCCAGCAGTCCCACCGTAGGGGGCTCTGGGGCCAACGTCCTGACTTTC. Translated, it gives CASSPTVGGSGANVLTF.

This chain connects TRBV5-6 to TRBJ1-2; D gene uncertain. This CDR3 has 13 amino acids. Trimming took 3 bases from V and 8 from J, leaving 14 bases between them. Germline-derived CDR1 and CDR2 are SGHDT and YYEEEE. For the CDR3, the DNA is TGTGCCAGCAGCTCGTGGGGAGCCCCCGGCTACACCTTC. Its translation: CASSSWGAPGYTF.

The chain employs TRBV19 and TRBJ2-4; 8 bases align to TRBD1. Germline V gene data show CDR1 as LNHDA and CDR2 as SQIVND (reference sequence). This CDR3 contains 12 residues. V gave up 7 bases and J gave up 8 bases; unmatched junction bases: 4. CDR3 nucleotides: TGTGCCAGTAAAGACAGGGGAGACATTCAGTACTTC. This sequence encodes CASKDRGDIQYF.

J is TRBJ1-1 and V is TRBV18; no clear D gene. Looked up from germline, CDR1 is KGHSH and CDR2 is LQKENI. The CDR3 extends over 13 amino acids. Deletions cut 5 bases from V and 3 bases from J, with 10 bases between. CDR3 protein: CASSGSGDTEAFF. CDR3 coding DNA: TGTGCCAGCTCAGGGAGTGGTGACACTGAAGCTTTCTTT.

This sequence joins TRBV2 and TRBJ1-2; tentatively, D is TRBD1 (5 bases). The germline V gene encodes CDR1 SNHLY and CDR2 FYNNEI. The ends were cut back, 8 bases at V and 0 bases at J, with 19 bases in the middle. The CDR3 contains 16 residues. The CDR3 nucleotides are TGTGCCAGCTGTTCTGGGGAGCAGGGCCCTAACTATGGCTACACCTTC. Its translation: CASCSGEQGPNYGYTF.

This clone was seen a single time. This rearrangement joins TRBV18 to TRBJ1-2, with D hard to call. The germline V and J ends were trimmed by 5 bases and 4 bases, with 11 bases remaining between them. This CDR3 has 13 residues. Germline loops: CDR1 KGHSH, CDR2 LQKENI. CDR3 in amino acids: CASSKGSSYGYTF. CDR3 bases: TGTGCCAGCTCAAAAGGGTCCAGCTATGGCTACACCTTC. The full variable domain, in which reference TRBV18 and TRBJ1-2 provide the parts outside the CDR3, is NAGVMQNPRHLVRRRGQEARLRCSPMKGHSHVYWYRQLPEEGLKFMVYLQKENIIDESGMPKERFSAEFPKEGPSILRIQQVVRGDSAAYFCASSKGSSYGYTFGSGTRLTVV.

J is TRBJ1-4 and V is TRBV28, with 7 bases that match TRBD1. Germline CDR1 is MDHEN and CDR2 is SYDVKM. J lost 7 bases, V lost 6 bases, and 8 bases had no gene match. This CDR3 region has 14 residues. CDR3 protein: CASSQGQLSEKLFF. CDR3 DNA sequence: TGTGCCAGCAGCCAGGGACAGTTAAGTGAAAAACTGTTTTTT.

This chain links TRBV18 with TRBJ1-3; possibly TRBD1 for D (5 bases). Trimming pared 2 bases from V and 2 bases from J, leaving 10 bases between. Germline V gene sequence: CDR1 KGHSH, CDR2 LQKENI. The CDR3 loop spans 15 amino acids. The CDR3 DNA follows: TGTGCCAGCTCACCAATGGGGGTGACTGGAAACACCATATATTTT. Protein sequence: CASSPMGVTGNTIYF.

This chain uses TRBV9 with TRBJ1-1, with 7 bases that match TRBD1. J gave up 0 bases and V 3 bases, and 5 bases lay outside the gene matches. The CDR3 covers 15 residues. Germline V CDR1 and CDR2: SGDLS, YYNGEE. The CDR3 sequence is CASSGDSGLNTEAFF. The CDR3, as DNA: TGTGCCAGCAGCGGGGACAGTGGGCTGAACACTGAAGCTTTCTTT.

This chain uses TRBV5-5 with TRBJ2-5; D uncertain. This CDR3 has 14 residues. Looked up from germline, CDR1 is SGHKS and CDR2 is YYEKEE (reference sequence). V was trimmed by 0 bases and J by 1 base, leaving 7 bases between them. The CDR3 nucleotides are TGTGCCAGCAGCTTGGGTGCCGCCCAAGAGACCCAGTACTTC. Encoded protein: CASSLGAAQETQYF.

The V call is TRBV3-1 (or the pseudogene TRBV3-2), the J call TRBJ2-1; a weak D match, TRBD1 (5 bases). V lost 0 bases and J lost 0, with 6 bases in between. This CDR3 contains 15 residues. Per germline, CDR1 LGHDT and CDR2 YNNKEL (reference sequence). In DNA form, the CDR3 reads TGTGCCAGCAGCCAAGAGCAGGGCTCCTACAATGAGCAGTTCTTC. Its translation is CASSQEQGSYNEQFF.

This clone was seen a single time. The chain is built from TRBV5-1 and TRBJ2-1, with 9 bases aligning to TRBD2. V shed 5 bases, J shed 1 base, and the junction held 7 bases outside the gene matches. This CDR3 spans 16 amino acids. Germline V lookup: CDR1 SGHRS, CDR2 YFSETQ. In DNA form, the CDR3 reads TGCGCCAGCAGGATGAATAGCGGGGGATCCTACAATGAGCAGTTCTTC. It translates to CASRMNSGGSYNEQFF.

The V and J genes are TRBV9 and TRBJ1-2; 9 bases agree with TRBD1. The length of the CDR3 is 14 residues. J gave up 6 bases and V 3 bases, and 6 bases lay outside the gene matches. Germline CDR1 SGDLS, CDR2 YYNGEE. The CDR3 spells CASSAGTGPDGYTF. Here the CDR3 DNA reads TGTGCCAGCAGCGCCGGGACAGGGCCCGATGGCTACACCTTC.

The rearrangement links TRBV3-1 (or the pseudogene TRBV3-2) to TRBJ2-1; the match to TRBD1 covers 9 bases. This CDR3 region has 15 residues. Germline lookup yields CDR1 LGHDT and CDR2 YNNKEL (reference sequence). The V segment lost 1 base and the J segment 10 bases; nucleotides outside the gene matches: 8. CDR3 in DNA: TGTGCCAGCAGCCAAGGTACAGGGGGCGTTTGGGAGCAGTTCTTC. The encoded protein is CASSQGTGGVWEQFF.